These 6 T cell receptor beta chains originate from one sample sequenced in a study of beta chain features in type 1 diabetes. Expressed TCRB transcripts were sequenced because the isolated RNA had all been reverse transcribed beforehand. The assay was immunoSEQ multiplex PCR, and TCRdb's table has in-frame clones only and misses some. The table includes more than 300,000 clones, about 15% detected once. Source material: naive CD4+ T cells from blood. These receptors all come from a woman under 30 in good health.

This clone appeared a few times. The chain couples TRBV30 to TRBJ2-3, with a possible D match to TRBD2 (5 bases). Trimming took 2 bases from V and 6 from J, leaving 15 bases between them. Germline CDR1 and CDR2: GTSNPN and SVGIG (reference sequence). The CDR3 has 14 residues. The CDR3: CAWSSSTRPDTQYF. Here the CDR3 DNA reads TGTGCCTGGAGTTCTTCTACTAGACCGGATACGCAGTATTTT.

The chain uses TRBV29-1 and TRBJ2-3, with D possibly matching TRBD2 (6 bases). CDR3 length: 14 residues. Germline loops: CDR1 SQVTM, CDR2 ANQGSEA. Trimming shortened V by 3 bases and J by 1 base, and 11 bases separated the two germline ends. The CDR3 nucleotides read TGCAGCGTTGACCTGCGGGACGGCACAGATACGCAGTATTTT. This encodes CSVDLRDGTDTQYF.

A few counts support this clone. The chain has TRBV4-2 and TRBJ2-7; 10 nucleotides align to TRBD2. The CDR3 is 15 amino acids. V shed 4 bases, J shed 5 bases, and the junction held 8 bases outside the gene matches. Germline V lookup: CDR1 LGHNA, CDR2 YNFKEQ. Here the CDR3 reads CASSPLAGVTHEQYF. DNA for the CDR3: TGTGCCAGCAGCCCCCTAGCGGGAGTTACCCACGAGCAGTACTTC.

The chain joins TRBV7-8 to TRBJ2-3; TRBD2 matches 10 bases. Germline loops: CDR1 SGHVS, CDR2 FQNEAQ. Unmatched junction bases numbered 6, after V lost 5 bases and J lost 4 bases. CDR3 length: 15 residues. CDR3 sequence reads: CASSPLAGEADTQYF. The CDR3 DNA sequence: TGTGCCAGCAGCCCCCTAGCGGGAGAGGCAGATACGCAGTATTTT. The entire variable domain, with the rest obtained from reference TRBV7-8 and TRBJ2-3, is as follows: GAGVSQSPRYKVAKRGQDVALRCDPISGHVSLFWYQQALGQGPEFLTYFQNEAQLDKSGLPSDRFFAERPEGSVSTLKIQRTQQEDSAVYLCASSPLAGEADTQYFGPGTRLTVL.

The rearrangement joins TRBV6-5 to TRBJ1-4; unclear D gene. Per the germline V gene, CDR1 is MNHEY and CDR2 is SVGAGI. The CDR3 totals 13 residues. Trimming took off 6 bases at V and 8 bases at J, with 13 bases between the two ends. The CDR3 DNA sequence: TGTGCCAGCAGCCGACTCGCAAAAGAAAAACTGTTTTTT. It encodes CASSRLAKEKLFF.

The table lists this clone with a few counts. V usage is TRBV7-9 and J usage is TRBJ2-7, with a weak D call TRBD1 (6 bases). This CDR3 contains 15 residues. V was cut by 5 bases and J by 0 bases, with 14 bases left in between. Looked up from germline, CDR1 is SEHNR and CDR2 is FQNEAQ (reference sequence). The CDR3 loop is CASSRYRDTSYEQYF. The CDR3 DNA sequence: TGTGCCAGCAGCAGATACAGGGATACCTCCTACGAGCAGTACTTC.